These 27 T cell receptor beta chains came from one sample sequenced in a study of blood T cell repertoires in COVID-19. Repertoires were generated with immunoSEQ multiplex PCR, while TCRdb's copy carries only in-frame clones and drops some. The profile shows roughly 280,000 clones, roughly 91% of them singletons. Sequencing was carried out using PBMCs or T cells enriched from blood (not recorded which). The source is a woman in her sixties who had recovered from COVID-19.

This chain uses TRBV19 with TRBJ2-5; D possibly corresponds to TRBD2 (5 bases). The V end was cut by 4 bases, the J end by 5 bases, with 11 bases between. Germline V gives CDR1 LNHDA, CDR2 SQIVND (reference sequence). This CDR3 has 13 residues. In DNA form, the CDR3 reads TGTGCCAGTAGTAGCGTACGAGGGGAGACCCAGTACTTC. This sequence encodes CASSSVRGETQYF. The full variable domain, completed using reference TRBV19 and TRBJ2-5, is DGGITQSPKYLFRKEGQNVTLSCEQNLNHDAMYWYRQDPGQGLRLIYYSQIVNDFQKGDIAEGYSVSREKKESFPLTVTSAQKNPTAFYLCASSSVRGETQYFGPGTRLLVL.

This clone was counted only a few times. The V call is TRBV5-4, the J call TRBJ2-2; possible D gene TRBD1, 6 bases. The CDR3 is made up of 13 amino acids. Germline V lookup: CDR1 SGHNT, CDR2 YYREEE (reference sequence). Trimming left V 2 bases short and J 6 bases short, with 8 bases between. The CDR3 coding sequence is TGTGCCAGCAGCTTTGGGGGCCCCGGGGAGCTGTTTTTT. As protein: CASSFGGPGELFF.

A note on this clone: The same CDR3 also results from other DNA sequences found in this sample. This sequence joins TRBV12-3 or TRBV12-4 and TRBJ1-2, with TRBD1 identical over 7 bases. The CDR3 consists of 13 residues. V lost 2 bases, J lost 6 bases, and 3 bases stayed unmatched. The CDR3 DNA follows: TGTGCCAGCAGTTTAATAGGGGGCCATGGCTACACCTTC. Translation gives CASSLIGGHGYTF.

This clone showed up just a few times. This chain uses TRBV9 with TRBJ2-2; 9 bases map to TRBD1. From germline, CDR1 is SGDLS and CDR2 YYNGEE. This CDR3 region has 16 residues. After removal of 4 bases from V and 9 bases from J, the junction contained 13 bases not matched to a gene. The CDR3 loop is CASSPRTGDNYRELFF. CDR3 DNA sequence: TGTGCCAGCAGCCCTCGGACAGGGGATAACTACCGGGAGCTGTTTTTT.

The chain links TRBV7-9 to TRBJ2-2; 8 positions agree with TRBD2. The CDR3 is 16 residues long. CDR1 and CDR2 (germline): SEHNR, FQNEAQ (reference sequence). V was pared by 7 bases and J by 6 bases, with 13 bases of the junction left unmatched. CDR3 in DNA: TGTGCCAGCATCCTGGCTAGAGCGGGAGCGGCCGGGGAGCTGTTTTTT. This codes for CASILARAGAAGELFF.

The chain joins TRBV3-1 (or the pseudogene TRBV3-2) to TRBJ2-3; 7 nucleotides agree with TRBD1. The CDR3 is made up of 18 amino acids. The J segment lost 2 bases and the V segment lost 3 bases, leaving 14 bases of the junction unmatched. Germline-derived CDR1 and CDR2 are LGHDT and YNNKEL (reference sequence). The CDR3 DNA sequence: TGTGCCAGCAGCCACCCGATAAGAACAGGGGCAGCCACAGATACGCAGTATTTT. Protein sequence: CASSHPIRTGAATDTQYF.

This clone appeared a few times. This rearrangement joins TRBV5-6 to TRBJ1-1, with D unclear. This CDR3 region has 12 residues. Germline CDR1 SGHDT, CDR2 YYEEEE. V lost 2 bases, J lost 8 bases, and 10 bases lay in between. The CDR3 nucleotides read TGTGCCAGCAGCTTAAGTGGCCCAGAAGCTTTCTTT. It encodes CASSLSGPEAFF.

This CDR3 reads CASSKRGTAGGAKNIQYF. The DNA for the CDR3 is TGTGCCAGTAGTAAAAGGGGGACAGCCGGAGGGGCCAAAAACATTCAGTACTTC. The chain has TRBV19 and TRBJ2-4, with D possibly matching TRBD1 (7 bases). V gave up 4 bases and J gave up 1 base, with 20 bases separating them. In germline, CDR1 is LNHDA, CDR2 SQIVND (reference sequence). This CDR3 has 18 residues. Complete variable domain (other parts from reference TRBV19 and TRBJ2-4): DGGITQSPKYLFRKEGQNVTLSCEQNLNHDAMYWYRQDPGQGLRLIYYSQIVNDFQKGDIAEGYSVSREKKESFPLTVTSAQKNPTAFYLCASSKRGTAGGAKNIQYFGAGTRLSVL.

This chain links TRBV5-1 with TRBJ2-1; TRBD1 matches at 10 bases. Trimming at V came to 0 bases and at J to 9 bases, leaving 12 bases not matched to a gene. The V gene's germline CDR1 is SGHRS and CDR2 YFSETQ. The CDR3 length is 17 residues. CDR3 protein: CASSLAGRRQGAFEQFF. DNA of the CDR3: TGCGCCAGCAGCTTGGCCGGGCGAAGACAGGGGGCTTTTGAGCAGTTCTTC.

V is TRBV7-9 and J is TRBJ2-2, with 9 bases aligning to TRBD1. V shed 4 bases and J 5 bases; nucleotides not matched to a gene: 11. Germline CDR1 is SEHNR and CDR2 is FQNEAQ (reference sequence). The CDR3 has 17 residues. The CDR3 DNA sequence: TGTGCCAGCAGCTCATATATACAGGGGGCGAGAACCGGGGAGCTGTTTTTT. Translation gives CASSSYIQGARTGELFF.

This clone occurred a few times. The DNA for the CDR3 is TGTGCCAGCAGCTTTTCCAGCGTTCCCAACTATGGCTACACCTTC. Its protein product is CASSFSSVPNYGYTF. The V gene is TRBV11-2, the J gene TRBJ1-2, with no clear D. CDR3 length: 15 residues. The germline V gene has CDR1 SGHAT and CDR2 FQNNGV. Trimming cost V 3 bases and J 2 bases, with 13 bases left between them.

The CDR3 protein is CASSVLPGQGYEQYF. The CDR3 coding sequence is TGTGCCAGCAGCGTTCTACCGGGACAGGGCTACGAGCAGTACTTC. The V and J genes are TRBV9 and TRBJ2-7; 9 bases map to TRBD1. Germline V gene sequence: CDR1 SGDLS, CDR2 YYNGEE. The CDR3 runs 15 residues. J gave up 3 bases and V 2 bases, and 6 bases lay outside the gene matches.

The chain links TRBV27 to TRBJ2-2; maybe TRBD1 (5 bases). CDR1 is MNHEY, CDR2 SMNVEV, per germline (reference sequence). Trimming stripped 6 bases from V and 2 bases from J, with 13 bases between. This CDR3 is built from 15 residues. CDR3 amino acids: CASSRAGLNTGELFF. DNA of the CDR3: TGTGCCAGCAGCCGGGCAGGGCTCAACACCGGGGAGCTGTTTTTT.

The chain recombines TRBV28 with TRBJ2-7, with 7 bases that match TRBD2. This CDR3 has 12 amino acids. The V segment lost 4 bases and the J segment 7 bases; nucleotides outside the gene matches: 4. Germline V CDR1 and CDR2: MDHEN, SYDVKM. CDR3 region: CASSSQRGEQYF. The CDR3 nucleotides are TGTGCCAGCAGTTCCCAGCGGGGAGAGCAGTACTTC.

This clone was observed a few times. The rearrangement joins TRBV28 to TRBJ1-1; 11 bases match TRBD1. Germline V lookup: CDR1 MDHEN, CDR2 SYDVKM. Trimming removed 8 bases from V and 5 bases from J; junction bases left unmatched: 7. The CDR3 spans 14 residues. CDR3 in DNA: TGTGCCAGCGCATCGGGACAGGGGGATACTGAAGCTTTCTTT. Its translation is CASASGQGDTEAFF.

The CDR3 region has the DNA TGTGCCAGCCATGAGTCCCTAGGGCCCCAGCATTTT. As protein: CASHESLGPQHF. The chain employs TRBV19 and TRBJ1-5, with no clear D. In germline, CDR1 is LNHDA, CDR2 SQIVND (reference sequence). Trimming cost V 9 bases and J 9 bases, with 15 bases left between them. CDR3 length equals 12 residues.

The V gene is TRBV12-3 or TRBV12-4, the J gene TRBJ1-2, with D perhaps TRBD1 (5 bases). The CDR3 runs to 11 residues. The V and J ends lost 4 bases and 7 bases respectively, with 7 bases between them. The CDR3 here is CASSYQGGYTF. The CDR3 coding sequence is TGTGCCAGCAGTTACCAGGGTGGCTACACCTTC.

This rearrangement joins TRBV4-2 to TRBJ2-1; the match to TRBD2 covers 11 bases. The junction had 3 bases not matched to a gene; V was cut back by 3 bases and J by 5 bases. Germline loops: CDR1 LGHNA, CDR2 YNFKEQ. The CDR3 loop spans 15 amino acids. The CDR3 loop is CASSQLAGGHNEQFF. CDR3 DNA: TGTGCCAGCAGCCAGTTAGCGGGAGGGCACAATGAGCAGTTCTTC.

CDR3 DNA: TGTGCCAGTAGCGTCACAGGGGGCCAAGAGACCCAGTACTTC. Protein product: CASSVTGGQETQYF. The chain has TRBV19 and TRBJ2-5, with 8 bases identical to TRBD1. V trimming: 6 bases; J trimming: 1 base; junction bases outside the gene matches: 4. Germline V gene lookup returns CDR1 LNHDA and CDR2 SQIVND (reference sequence). The CDR3 covers 14 residues.

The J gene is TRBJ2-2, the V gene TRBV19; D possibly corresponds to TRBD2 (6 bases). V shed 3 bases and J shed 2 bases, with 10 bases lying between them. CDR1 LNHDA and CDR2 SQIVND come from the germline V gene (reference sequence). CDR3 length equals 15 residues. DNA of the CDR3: TGTGCCAGTAGTATTGGACTACCAAACACCGGGGAGCTGTTTTTT. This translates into CASSIGLPNTGELFF.

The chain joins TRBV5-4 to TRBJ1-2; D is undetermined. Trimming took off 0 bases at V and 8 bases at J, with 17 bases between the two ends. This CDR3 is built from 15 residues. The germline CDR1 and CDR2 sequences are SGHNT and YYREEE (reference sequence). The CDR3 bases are TGTGCCAGCAGCTTGGGGGCCAGTGTCTACGAGGGCTACACCTTC. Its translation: CASSLGASVYEGYTF.

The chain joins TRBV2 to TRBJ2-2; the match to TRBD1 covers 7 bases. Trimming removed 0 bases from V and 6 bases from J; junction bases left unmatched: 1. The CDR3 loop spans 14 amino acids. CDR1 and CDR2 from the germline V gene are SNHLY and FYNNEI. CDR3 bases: TGTGCCAGCAGTGAAGCACAGGGGCCCGGGGAGCTGTTTTTT. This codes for CASSEAQGPGELFF.

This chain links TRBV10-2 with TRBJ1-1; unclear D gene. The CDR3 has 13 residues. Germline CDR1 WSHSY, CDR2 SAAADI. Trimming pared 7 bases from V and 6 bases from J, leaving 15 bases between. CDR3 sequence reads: CASKIRDNAEAFF. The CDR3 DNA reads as TGCGCCAGCAAAATCCGGGATAACGCTGAAGCTTTCTTT.

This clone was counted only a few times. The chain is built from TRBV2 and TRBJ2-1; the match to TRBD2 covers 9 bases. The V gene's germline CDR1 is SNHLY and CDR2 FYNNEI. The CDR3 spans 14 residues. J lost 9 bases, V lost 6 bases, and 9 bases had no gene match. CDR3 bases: TGTGCCAGCAGCCCAGGGCGGGGGGGCCCTGAGCAGTTCTTC. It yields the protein CASSPGRGGPEQFF.

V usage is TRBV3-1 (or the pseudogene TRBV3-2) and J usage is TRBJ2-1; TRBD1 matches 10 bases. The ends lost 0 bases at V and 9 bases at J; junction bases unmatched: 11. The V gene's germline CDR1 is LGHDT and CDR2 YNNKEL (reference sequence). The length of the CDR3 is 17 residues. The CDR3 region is CASSQDPPGQGTGEQFF. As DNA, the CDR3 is TGTGCCAGCAGCCAAGATCCACCGGGACAGGGGACCGGTGAGCAGTTCTTC.

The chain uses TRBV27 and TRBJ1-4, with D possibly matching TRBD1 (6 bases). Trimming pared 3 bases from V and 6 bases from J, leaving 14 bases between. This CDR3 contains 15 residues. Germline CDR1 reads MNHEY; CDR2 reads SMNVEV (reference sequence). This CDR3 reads CASSLTQGLDEKLFF. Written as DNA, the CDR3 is TGTGCCAGCAGTTTGACTCAGGGGTTGGATGAAAAACTGTTTTTT.

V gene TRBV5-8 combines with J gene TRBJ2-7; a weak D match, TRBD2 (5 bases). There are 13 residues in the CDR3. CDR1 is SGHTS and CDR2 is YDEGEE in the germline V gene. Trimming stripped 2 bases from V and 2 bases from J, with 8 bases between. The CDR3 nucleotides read TGTGCCAGCAGCTTACGGGGAGCCTACGAGCAGTACTTC. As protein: CASSLRGAYEQYF.